A single T cell receptor (beta chain) is shown here with its context. The antigen is unknown. The sample comes from a study of metastatic and nonmetastatic thyroid tumors. Overall study: Patients with malignant and benign thyroid disease provided blood and tumor or nodule tissue, whose repertoires were compared. Study-level points and caveats: Reportedly, malignant thyroid tumors had significantly higher TCR beta diversity than benign nodules, in blood and tumor.

Germline CDR1 SGHAT, CDR2 FQNNGV. This CDR3 comprises 15 residues. With V trimmed by 5 bases and J by 4 bases, 9 bases remained unmatched. All patients reached thyroid surgery having received no treatment beforehand. As handled by the study authors: A papillary thyroid cancer distant-metastasis classifier was built from CDR3 differences across clinicopathological groups. TCRdb re-clonotyped the PCR reads via MiXCR. What appears here as the V and J calls and clone size reflects TCRdb's work, not the paper's. The data hold around 4,300 clones, with 20% to 25% observed a single time. The sequenced material came from tumor tissue. The TCR was taken from a male donor with papillary thyroid cancer or a benign thyroid nodule (not recorded which). Some clones in this sample may be carry-over from other donors' samples. This rearrangement joins TRBV11-2 to TRBJ2-7; TRBD2 matches 9 bases. The CDR3 DNA is TGTGCCAGCAGCCTTTTAGCGGGAGTTCAGTACGAGCAGTACTTC. Its translation: CASSLLAGVQYEQYF.